This T cell receptor beta chain was profiled in a study of shared clonotypes between healthy human individuals. Whole-study context: Researchers assigned three CD4 naive, three CD4 memory, two CD8 naive and one CD8 memory plate to each donor. Study results and caveats: Across a handful of donors, naive CD4 shared roughly 5%, naive CD8 around 4%, memory CD4 about 2.4%, memory CD8 0.4%. The study sampled only blood, and tissue repertoires likely differ.

Clones were read by immunoSEQ multiplex PCR, and TCRdb kept only the in-frame ones, dropping some. The sample contains about 820,000 clones, more than 85% of which appear only once. This clone was detected only once. Its antigen is undetermined. Naive CD8 cells, CD45RO-negative and positively selected for CCR7, excluded terminally differentiated effector memory CD45RA+ cells. Per the germline V gene, CDR1 is ENHRY and CDR2 is SYGVKD. The length of the CDR3 is 16 residues. V trimming: 4 bases; J trimming: 7 bases; junction bases outside the gene matches: 14. Material for sequencing was naive CD8+ T cells sorted from blood. The sequence was obtained from a young man in good health. The chain combines TRBV10-3 with TRBJ2-3, with 7 bases matching TRBD2. CDR3 in amino acids: CAISGLVAGEGNTQYF. DNA of the CDR3: TGTGCCATCAGTGGGCTGGTGGCGGGGGAAGGAAATACGCAGTATTTT.